The subject of this entry is one TCR beta chain. Here immunoSEQ multiplex PCR was the method, and the copy in TCRdb shows in-frame clones only, minus some. The repertoire holds about 41,000 clones, with 89% as singletons. CDR3 length equals 16 residues. V lost 3 bases to trimming and J lost 5 bases; unmatched junction nucleotides: 9. From germline, CDR1 is LGHNA and CDR2 YSLEER. This entry belongs to a study of T cell changes during pregnancy in multiple sclerosis. The source is a female donor with multiple sclerosis, enrolled in a pregnancy study. Sequencing was performed on CD4+ T cells from peripheral blood mononuclear cells, taken in the first trimester of pregnancy. This rearrangement joins TRBV4-3 to TRBJ2-5, with 10 bases matching TRBD1. For the CDR3, the DNA is TGCGCCAGCAGCCAGGGACGCGGACAGGGGGGTGAGACCCAGTACTTC. This sequence encodes CASSQGRGQGGETQYF.